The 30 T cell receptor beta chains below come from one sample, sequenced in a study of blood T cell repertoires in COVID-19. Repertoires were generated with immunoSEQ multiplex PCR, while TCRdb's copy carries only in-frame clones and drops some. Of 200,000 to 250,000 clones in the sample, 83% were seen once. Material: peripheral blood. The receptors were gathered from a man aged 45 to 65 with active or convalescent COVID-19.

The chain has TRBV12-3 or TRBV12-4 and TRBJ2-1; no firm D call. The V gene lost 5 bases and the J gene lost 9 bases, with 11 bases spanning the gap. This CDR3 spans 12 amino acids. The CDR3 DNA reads TGTGCCAGCAGTGTGAAATACGGTGAGCAGTTCTTC. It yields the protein CASSVKYGEQFF.

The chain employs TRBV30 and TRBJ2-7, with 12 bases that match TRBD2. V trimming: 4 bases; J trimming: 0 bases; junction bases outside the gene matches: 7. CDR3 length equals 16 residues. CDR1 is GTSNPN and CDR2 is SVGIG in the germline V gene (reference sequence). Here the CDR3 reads CAWKLAGGLLSYEQYF. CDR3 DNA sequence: TGTGCCTGGAAACTAGCGGGAGGACTTCTCTCCTACGAGCAGTACTTC.

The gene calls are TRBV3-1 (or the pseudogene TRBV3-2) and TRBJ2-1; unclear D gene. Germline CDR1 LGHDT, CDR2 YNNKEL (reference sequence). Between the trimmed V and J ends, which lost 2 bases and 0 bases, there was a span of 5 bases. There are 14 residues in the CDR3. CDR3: CASSQWSSYNEQFF. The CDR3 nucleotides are TGTGCCAGCAGCCAATGGAGCTCCTACAATGAGCAGTTCTTC.

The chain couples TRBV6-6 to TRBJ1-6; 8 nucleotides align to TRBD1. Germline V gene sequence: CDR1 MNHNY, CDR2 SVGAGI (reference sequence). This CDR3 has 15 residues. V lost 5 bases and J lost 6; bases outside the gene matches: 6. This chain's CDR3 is CASSPRTGTNSPLHF. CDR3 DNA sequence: TGTGCCAGCAGTCCTCGGACAGGGACTAATTCACCCCTCCACTTT.

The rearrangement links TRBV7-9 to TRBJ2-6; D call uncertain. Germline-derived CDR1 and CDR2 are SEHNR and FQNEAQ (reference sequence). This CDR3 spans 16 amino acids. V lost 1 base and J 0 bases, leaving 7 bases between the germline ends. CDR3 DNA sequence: TGTGCCAGCAGCTTAGAAAGAGTCTCTGGGGCCAACGTCCTGACTTTC. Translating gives CASSLERVSGANVLTF. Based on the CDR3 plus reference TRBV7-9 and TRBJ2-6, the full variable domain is DTGVSQNPRHKITKRGQNVTFRCDPISEHNRLYWYRQTLGQGPEFLTYFQNEAQLEKSRLLSDRFSAERPKGSFSTLEIQRTEQGDSAMYLCASSLERVSGANVLTFGAGSRLTVL.

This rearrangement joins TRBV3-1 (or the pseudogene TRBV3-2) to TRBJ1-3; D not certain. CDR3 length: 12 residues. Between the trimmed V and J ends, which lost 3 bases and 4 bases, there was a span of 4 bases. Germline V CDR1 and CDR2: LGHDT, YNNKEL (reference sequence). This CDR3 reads CASSHRGNTIYF. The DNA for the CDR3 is TGTGCCAGCAGCCATCGGGGAAACACCATATATTTT.

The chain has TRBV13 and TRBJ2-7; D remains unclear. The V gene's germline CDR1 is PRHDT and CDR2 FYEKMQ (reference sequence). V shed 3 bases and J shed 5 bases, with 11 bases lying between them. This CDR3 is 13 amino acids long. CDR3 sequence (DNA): TGTGCCAGCAGCTTCTCGGCGGAGAACGAGCAGTACTTC. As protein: CASSFSAENEQYF.

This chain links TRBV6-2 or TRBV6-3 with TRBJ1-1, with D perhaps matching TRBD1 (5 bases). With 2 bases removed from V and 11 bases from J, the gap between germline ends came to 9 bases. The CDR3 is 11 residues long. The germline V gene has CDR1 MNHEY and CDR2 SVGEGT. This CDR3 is CASSYRGGAFF. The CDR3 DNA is TGTGCCAGCAGTTACAGGGGTGGGGCTTTCTTT.

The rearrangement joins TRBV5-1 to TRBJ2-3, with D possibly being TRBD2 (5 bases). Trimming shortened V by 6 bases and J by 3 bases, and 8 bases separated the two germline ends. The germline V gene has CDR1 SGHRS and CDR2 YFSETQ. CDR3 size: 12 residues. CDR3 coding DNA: TGCGCCAGCACGGGGATGACAGATACGCAGTATTTT. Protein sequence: CASTGMTDTQYF.

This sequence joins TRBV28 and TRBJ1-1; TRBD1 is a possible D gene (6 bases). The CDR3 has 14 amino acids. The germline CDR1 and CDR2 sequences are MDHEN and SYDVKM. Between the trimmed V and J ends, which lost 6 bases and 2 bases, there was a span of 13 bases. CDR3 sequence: CASSAPDSNTEAFF. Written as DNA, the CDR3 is TGTGCCAGCAGCGCCCCGGACAGTAACACTGAAGCTTTCTTT.

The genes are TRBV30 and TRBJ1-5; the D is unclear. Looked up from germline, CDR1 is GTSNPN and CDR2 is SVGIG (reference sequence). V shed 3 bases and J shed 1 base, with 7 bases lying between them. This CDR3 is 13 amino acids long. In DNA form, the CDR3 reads TGTGCCTGGAGCCCGCAGAGCAATCAGCCCCAGCATTTT. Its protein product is CAWSPQSNQPQHF.

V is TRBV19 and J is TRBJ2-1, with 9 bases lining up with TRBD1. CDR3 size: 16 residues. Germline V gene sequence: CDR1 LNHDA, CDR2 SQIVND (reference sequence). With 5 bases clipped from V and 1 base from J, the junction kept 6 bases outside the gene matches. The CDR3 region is CASSAPQGASYNEQFF. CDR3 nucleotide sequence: TGTGCCAGTAGTGCCCCACAGGGGGCTTCCTACAATGAGCAGTTCTTC.

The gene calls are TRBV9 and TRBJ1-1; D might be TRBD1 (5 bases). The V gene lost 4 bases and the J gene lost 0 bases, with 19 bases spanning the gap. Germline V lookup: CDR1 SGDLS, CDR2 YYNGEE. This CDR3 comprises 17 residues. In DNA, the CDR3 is TGTGCCAGCAGCCCCTTTTTGACAGCCCGCTTGAACACTGAAGCTTTCTTT. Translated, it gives CASSPFLTARLNTEAFF.

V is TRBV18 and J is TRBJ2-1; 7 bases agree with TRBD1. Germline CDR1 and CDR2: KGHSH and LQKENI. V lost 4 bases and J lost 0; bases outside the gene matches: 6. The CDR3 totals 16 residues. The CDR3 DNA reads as TGTGCCAGCTCACGGGGACAGTTGGGCTCCTACAATGAGCAGTTCTTC. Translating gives CASSRGQLGSYNEQFF.

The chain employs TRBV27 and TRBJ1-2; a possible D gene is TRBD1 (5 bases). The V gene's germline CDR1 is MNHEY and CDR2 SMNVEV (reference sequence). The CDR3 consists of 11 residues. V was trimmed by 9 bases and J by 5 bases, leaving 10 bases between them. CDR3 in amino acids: CASGEGYGYTF. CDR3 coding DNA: TGTGCCAGTGGGGAGGGGTATGGCTACACCTTC.

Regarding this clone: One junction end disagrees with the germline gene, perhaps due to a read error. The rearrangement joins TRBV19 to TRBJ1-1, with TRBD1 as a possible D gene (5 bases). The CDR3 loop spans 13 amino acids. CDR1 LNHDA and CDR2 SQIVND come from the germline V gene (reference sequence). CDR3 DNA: TGTGCCAGTAGCATAGCAGGGTTGAGTGAAGCTTTCTTT. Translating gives CASSIAGLSEAFF.

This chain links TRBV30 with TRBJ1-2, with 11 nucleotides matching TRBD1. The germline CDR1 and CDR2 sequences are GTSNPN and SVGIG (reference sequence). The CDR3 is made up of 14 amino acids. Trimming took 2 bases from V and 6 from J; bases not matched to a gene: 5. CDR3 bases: TGTGCCTGGAGTACTTTGGACAGGGGGCATGGCTACACCTTC. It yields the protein CAWSTLDRGHGYTF.

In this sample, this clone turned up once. CDR3 nucleotides: TGTGCCAGCAGTGAACAAGGGGGCCAGCCCCAGCATTTT. This gives the protein CASSEQGGQPQHF. V usage is TRBV6-1 and J usage is TRBJ1-5; 7 nucleotides agree with TRBD1. In germline, CDR1 is MNHNS, CDR2 SASEGT. The junction had 2 bases not matched to a gene; V was cut back by 2 bases and J by 7 bases. The CDR3 is 13 residues long.

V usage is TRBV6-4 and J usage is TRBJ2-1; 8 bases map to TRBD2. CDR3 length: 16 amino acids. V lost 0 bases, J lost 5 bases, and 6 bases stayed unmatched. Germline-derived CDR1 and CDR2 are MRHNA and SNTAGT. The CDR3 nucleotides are TGTGCCAGCAGTGACTCACCAGCGGGAGCCCACAATGAGCAGTTCTTC. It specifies CASSDSPAGAHNEQFF.

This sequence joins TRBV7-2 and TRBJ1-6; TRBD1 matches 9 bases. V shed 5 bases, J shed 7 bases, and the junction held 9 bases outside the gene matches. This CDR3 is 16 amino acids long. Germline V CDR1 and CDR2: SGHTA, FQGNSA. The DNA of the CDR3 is TGTGCCAGCAGCCCGGGACAGGGAGGACGGAATTCACCCCTCCACTTT. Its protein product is CASSPGQGGRNSPLHF.

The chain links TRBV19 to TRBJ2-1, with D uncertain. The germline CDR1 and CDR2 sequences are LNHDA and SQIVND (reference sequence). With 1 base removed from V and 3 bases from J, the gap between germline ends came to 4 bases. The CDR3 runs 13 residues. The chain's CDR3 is CASSIGHYNEQFF. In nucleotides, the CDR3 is TGTGCCAGTAGTATAGGGCACTACAATGAGCAGTTCTTC.

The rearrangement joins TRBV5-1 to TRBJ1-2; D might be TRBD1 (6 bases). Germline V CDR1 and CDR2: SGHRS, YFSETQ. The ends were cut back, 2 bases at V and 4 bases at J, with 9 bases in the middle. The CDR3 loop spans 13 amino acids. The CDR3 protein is CASSFGQSYGYTF. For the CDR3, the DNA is TGCGCCAGCAGCTTTGGACAGTCCTATGGCTACACCTTC.

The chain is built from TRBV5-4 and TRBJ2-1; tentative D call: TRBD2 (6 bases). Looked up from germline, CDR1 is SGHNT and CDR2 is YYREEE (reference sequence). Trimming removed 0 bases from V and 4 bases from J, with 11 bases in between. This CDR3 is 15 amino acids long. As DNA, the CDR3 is TGTGCCAGCAGCTTGGACCTAGCGCCATACAATGAGCAGTTCTTC. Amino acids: CASSLDLAPYNEQFF.

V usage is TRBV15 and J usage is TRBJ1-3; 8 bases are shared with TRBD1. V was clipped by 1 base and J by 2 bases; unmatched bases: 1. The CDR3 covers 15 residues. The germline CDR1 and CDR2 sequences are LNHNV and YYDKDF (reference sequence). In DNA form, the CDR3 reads TGTGCCACCAGCAGAGGACAGGGGACTGGAAACACCATATATTTT. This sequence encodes CATSRGQGTGNTIYF.

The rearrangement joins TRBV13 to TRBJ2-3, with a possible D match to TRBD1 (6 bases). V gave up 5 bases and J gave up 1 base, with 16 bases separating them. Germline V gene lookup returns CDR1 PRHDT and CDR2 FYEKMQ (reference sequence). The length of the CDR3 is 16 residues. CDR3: CASSPQGSLRTDTQYF. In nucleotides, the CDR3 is TGTGCCAGCAGCCCACAGGGATCACTCCGCACAGATACGCAGTATTTT.

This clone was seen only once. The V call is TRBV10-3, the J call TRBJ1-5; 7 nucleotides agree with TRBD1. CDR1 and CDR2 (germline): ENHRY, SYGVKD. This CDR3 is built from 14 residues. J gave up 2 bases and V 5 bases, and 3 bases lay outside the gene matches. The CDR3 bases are TGTGCCATCAGTAGTGACAGGGGCAATCAGCCCCAGCATTTT. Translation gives CAISSDRGNQPQHF.

In DNA form, the CDR3 reads TGCGCCAGCAGCTTGGGACAGAGCTCCTACGAGCAGTACTTC. It translates to CASSLGQSSYEQYF. The chain joins TRBV5-1 to TRBJ2-7; the D gene is possibly TRBD1 (5 bases). The V end was cut by 0 bases, the J end by 0 bases, with 7 bases between. The V gene's germline CDR1 is SGHRS and CDR2 YFSETQ. CDR3 length: 14 residues.

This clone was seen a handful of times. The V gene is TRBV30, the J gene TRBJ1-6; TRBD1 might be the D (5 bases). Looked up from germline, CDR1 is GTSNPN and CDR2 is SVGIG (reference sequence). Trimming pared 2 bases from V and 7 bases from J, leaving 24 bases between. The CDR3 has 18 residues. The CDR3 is CAWSPIGSGAIGNSPLHF. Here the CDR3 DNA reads TGTGCCTGGAGTCCTATCGGCTCTGGGGCTATTGGGAATTCACCCCTCCACTTT.

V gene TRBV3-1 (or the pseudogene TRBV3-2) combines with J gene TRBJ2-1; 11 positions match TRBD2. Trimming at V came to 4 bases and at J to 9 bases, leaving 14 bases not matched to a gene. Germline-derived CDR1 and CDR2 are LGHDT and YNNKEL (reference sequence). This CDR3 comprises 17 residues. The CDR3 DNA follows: TGTGCCAGCAGCCTCGACATAGCGGGAGGGTTCGTCAGTGAGCAGTTCTTC. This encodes CASSLDIAGGFVSEQFF.

CDR3 bases: TGTGCCAGCAGCCAGCAGACAGGGGATAGCAATCAGCCCCAGCATTTT. It yields the protein CASSQQTGDSNQPQHF. This rearrangement joins TRBV5-6 to TRBJ1-5, with 8 bases fitting TRBD1. Germline CDR1 and CDR2: SGHDT and YYEEEE. With 4 bases clipped from V and 0 bases from J, the junction kept 6 bases outside the gene matches. This CDR3 is built from 16 residues.